A selection of T cell receptor beta chains follows, all from one sample in a study of CD8 T cells in Susac syndrome. TCRdb analysed the immunoSEQ multiplex PCR reads with MiXCR anew, one entry per CDR3 protein. The sample holds 150,000 to 250,000 distinct CDR3 sequences, 90% to 95% seen once. What was sequenced was CD4+ T cells from PBMCs. These receptor sequences come from a human donor with multiple sclerosis. The CDR3 runs from the conserved cysteine through the conserved F or W. The D gene is left open where the match is weak. Clone size, where shown, is once, few, many, or a class for clones that have expanded.

cdr3_length j_call v_call clone_size d_call cdr3_aa cdr3_nt
16 TRBJ2-5 TRBV20-1 - TRBD2 CSASFLGTSRQETQYF TGCAGTGCTAGTTTCCTCGGGACTAGCAGACAAGAGACCCAGTACTTC
13 TRBJ1-5 TRBV3-1 - - CASSQGVAGPQLF TGTGCCAGCAGCCAAGGCGTGGCAGGGCCCCAGCTTTTT
16 TRBJ2-1 TRBV20-1 - - CSASRPYTLDYNEQFF TGCAGTGCTAGTCGGCCCTATACACTCGACTACAATGAGCAGTTCTTC
15 TRBJ2-1 TRBV27 - TRBD2 CASTHSGGYYNEQFF TGTGCCAGCACTCATAGCGGGGGTTACTACAATGAGCAGTTCTTC
14 TRBJ2-5 TRBV7-9 - TRBD1 CASSPGTGGETQYF TGTGCCAGCAGCCCTGGGACAGGGGGAGAGACCCAGTACTTC
13 TRBJ1-5 TRBV5-6 - - CASSSKTEQPQHF TGTGCCAGCAGCTCCAAGACGGAGCAGCCCCAGCATTTT
12 TRBJ1-1 TRBV28 - - CASGLTETEAFF TGTGCCAGCGGACTGACTGAGACTGAAGCTTTCTTT
12 TRBJ2-3 TRBV29-1 - - CSVESPSFHRYF TGCAGCGTTGAGAGCCCCTCTTTTCATCGGTATTTT
12 TRBJ1-5 TRBV2 - - CASSEFGQPQHF TGTGCCAGCAGTGAATTTGGGCAGCCCCAGCATTTT
17 TRBJ2-3 TRBV2 - - CASTRGAPLAGTDTQYF TGTGCCAGCACTCGAGGGGCGCCACTAGCTGGCACAGATACGCAGTATTTT
16 TRBJ2-1 TRBV9 once TRBD2 CASSGQTSGSSDEQFF TGTGCCAGCAGCGGTCAAACTAGCGGGAGTAGTGATGAGCAGTTCTTC
13 TRBJ2-5 TRBV29-1 - - CSVARDRRETQYF TGCAGCGTTGCGAGGGATAGGAGGGAGACCCAGTACTTC
19 TRBJ2-6 TRBV12-3/TRBV12-4 - TRBD1 CASSLGWGQGAQGANVLTF TGTGCCAGCAGCCTCGGTTGGGGACAGGGGGCTCAAGGGGCCAACGTCCTGACTTTC
14 TRBJ2-7 TRBV5-1 - - CASSLDPSTYEQYF TGCGCCAGCAGCTTGGACCCCAGCACCTACGAGCAGTACTTC
12 TRBJ1-6 TRBV7-9 - - CASSRQESPLHF TGTGCCAGCAGCCGACAGGAATCACCCCTCCACTTT
14 TRBJ2-1 TRBV20-1 - - CSAPDGSLRDEQFF TGCAGTGCTCCTGACGGGTCTTTACGGGATGAGCAGTTCTTC
15 TRBJ1-2 TRBV24-1 - - CATSDYRQANYGYTF TGTGCCACCAGTGATTACAGACAAGCTAACTATGGCTACACCTTC
13 TRBJ2-2 TRBV7-7 - - CASSPSHSGELFF TGTGCTAGCAGCCCCTCACATTCCGGGGAGCTGTTTTTT
15 TRBJ1-5 TRBV3-1 - - CASSQGRGGGRAQHF TGTGCCAGCAGCCAAGGGCGGGGAGGGGGGCGAGCCCAGCATTTT
12 TRBJ2-7 TRBV7-9 - TRBD2 CASHIAGYEQYF TGTGCCAGTCATATAGCGGGCTACGAGCAGTACTTC
13 TRBJ2-1 TRBV5-1 - - CASSSKGSDEQFF TGCGCCAGCAGCTCCAAAGGATCCGATGAGCAGTTCTTC
16 TRBJ2-2 TRBV27 - TRBD1 CASSALGTGPTGELFF TGTGCCAGCAGTGCTCTGGGGACAGGTCCGACCGGGGAGCTGTTTTTT
13 TRBJ1-1 TRBV20-1 - - CSSRRQQNTEAFF TGCAGTTCTCGACGGCAGCAGAACACTGAAGCTTTCTTT
14 TRBJ1-2 TRBV12-3/TRBV12-4 - - CASSLPGTHYGYTF TGTGCCAGCAGTTTGCCCGGGACACACTATGGCTACACCTTC
14 TRBJ2-1 TRBV12-3/TRBV12-4 once TRBD2 CASTPGLAGYEQFF TGTGCCAGCACCCCGGGACTAGCGGGATATGAGCAGTTCTTC
15 TRBJ1-6 TRBV3-1 - TRBD1 CASSQRTGPNSPLHF TGTGCCAGCAGCCAAAGGACAGGCCCAAATTCACCCCTCCACTTT
14 TRBJ2-3 TRBV27 - TRBD1 CASSPGGSADTQYF TGTGCCAGCAGCCCAGGGGGCTCGGCAGATACGCAGTATTTT
9 TRBJ2-7 TRBV27 - - CASGREQYF TGTGCCAGCGGCAGGGAGCAGTACTTC
13 TRBJ2-3 TRBV20-1 - TRBD2 CSAPAGGRDTQYF TGCAGTGCTCCCGCGGGGGGGAGGGATACGCAGTATTTT
15 TRBJ2-2 TRBV11-2 - - CASTLSTAYTGELFF TGTGCCAGCACCCTTAGTACAGCCTACACCGGGGAGCTGTTTTTT
15 TRBJ2-7 TRBV12-3/TRBV12-4 - TRBD1 CASSLDRGRRVEQYF TGTGCCAGCAGTCTCGACAGGGGGCGTCGGGTCGAGCAGTACTTC
11 TRBJ2-7 TRBV29-1 once - CSVGQSYEQYF TGCAGCGTTGGGCAGTCCTACGAGCAGTACTTC
14 TRBJ1-1 TRBV6-5 - - CASSRSTLNTEAFF TGTGCCAGCTCCCGTTCGACACTGAACACTGAAGCTTTCTTT
12 TRBJ1-1 TRBV29-1 - - CSVHFSNAEAFF TGCAGCGTTCACTTCAGTAACGCTGAAGCTTTCTTT
14 TRBJ2-3 TRBV7-2 - - CASSLGWTPDTQYF TGTGCCAGCAGCTTAGGATGGACTCCAGATACGCAGTATTTT
15 TRBJ1-1 TRBV28 - TRBD1 CASSLAGGFGTEAFF TGTGCCAGCAGTTTGGCAGGGGGATTTGGCACTGAAGCTTTCTTT
14 TRBJ1-5 TRBV12-3/TRBV12-4 - - CASRRQGEFQPQHF TGTGCCAGCAGGCGCCAGGGCGAGTTTCAGCCCCAGCATTTT
12 TRBJ1-4 TRBV11-2 - - CASSSKVEKLFF TGTGCCAGCAGCTCCAAGGTTGAAAAACTGTTTTTT
15 TRBJ2-3 TRBV5-1 - TRBD2 CASSSPSGSRDTQYF TGCGCCAGCAGCTCACCTAGCGGGAGCAGGGATACGCAGTATTTT
14 TRBJ2-7 TRBV30 - - CAWTTGRGPYEQYF TGTGCCTGGACCACAGGGCGGGGTCCCTACGAGCAGTACTTC
13 TRBJ1-2 TRBV3-1 - TRBD1 CASSLQTGVGYTF TGTGCCAGCAGCCTTCAGACAGGGGTAGGCTACACCTTC
12 TRBJ1-6 TRBV30 - - CAWSVRYSPLHF TGTGCCTGGAGTGTAAGATATTCACCCCTCCACTTT
11 TRBJ2-1 TRBV29-1 - - CSVPLFNEQFF TGCAGCGTCCCACTGTTCAATGAGCAGTTCTTC
13 TRBJ2-1 TRBV3-1 - TRBD1 CASSLRTGHEQFF TGTGCCAGCAGCCTCCGGACAGGACATGAGCAGTTCTTC
13 TRBJ1-2 TRBV2 - - CASSEGPSPGYTF TGTGCCAGCAGTGAAGGGCCAAGCCCCGGCTACACCTTC
12 TRBJ1-1 TRBV11-2 - - CASSALQGGPFF TGTGCCAGCAGCGCCCTCCAGGGAGGGCCTTTCTTT
13 TRBJ2-1 TRBV19 - - CASSDTQYNEQFF TGTGCCAGTAGTGACACCCAGTACAATGAGCAGTTCTTC
13 TRBJ1-2 TRBV20-1 - - CSAASGGNYGYTF TGCAGTGCTGCCTCTGGGGGGAACTATGGCTACACCTTC
15 TRBJ2-3 TRBV5-4 - TRBD2 CASQDSGFRTDTQYF TGTGCCAGTCAAGATAGCGGGTTTCGCACAGATACGCAGTATTTT
14 TRBJ2-1 TRBV4-1 - - CASRGLPTYNEQFF TGCGCCAGCAGGGGACTGCCGACCTACAATGAGCAGTTCTTC
17 TRBJ2-1 TRBV3-1 - TRBD2 CASSQTSGRITYNEQFF TGTGCCAGCAGCCAAACTAGCGGGAGGATCACCTACAATGAGCAGTTCTTC
13 TRBJ1-2 TRBV5-1 - - CASSLLVGDGYTF TGCGCCAGCAGCTTGCTAGTGGGGGATGGCTACACCTTC